This T cell receptor (beta chain) was found in a study of shared clonotypes between healthy human individuals. Study overall: Three plates each covered CD4 naive and memory; CD8 naive two, CD8 memory one.

Points on this clone: The antigen is unknown.

Donors comprised only Caucasian adults living in Nashville, Tennessee. Points from the study as a whole: What limited the represented genetic and exposure-history diversity was the small number of donors.

The CDR3 has 15 amino acids. Germline loops: CDR1 SGHAT, CDR2 FQNNGV. Germline trimming cut 5 bases from V and 5 bases from J; bases unmatched to any gene: 9. The data were produced by immunoSEQ multiplex PCR, yet TCRdb's version contains in-frame clones alone and is incomplete. The table shows over 2 million clones, with roughly 95% occurring only once. The sequence came from a man between 18 and 29 years old in good health. The rearrangement links TRBV11-2 to TRBJ1-2; 9 nucleotides agree with TRBD1. Sequencing input: naive CD4+ T cells sorted from blood. Subset denoted: CD45RA+ positively selected. The DNA for the CDR3 is TGTGCCAGCAGCCTTACCGGGACAGGGTCATATGGCTACACCTTC. This sequence encodes CASSLTGTGSYGYTF. Full variable domain (missing parts from reference TRBV11-2 and TRBJ1-2): EAGVAQSPRYKIIEKRQSVAFWCNPISGHATLYWYQQILGQGPKLLIQFQNNGVVDDSQLPKDRFSAERLKGVDSTLKIQPAKLEDSAVYLCASSLTGTGSYGYTFGSGTRLTVV.